These T cell receptor beta chains were read from a single sample in a study of neoadjuvant anti-PD-1 for oral cavity cancer. Assay used: immunoSEQ multiplex PCR; TCRdb lists only in-frame clones, some missing. The top ten clones hold 4% to 5% of a sample with 9,300 or so clones, under 85% of them seen once. The material sequenced was PBMCs, taken after nivolumab (anti-PD-1) treatment. These receptors came from a person aged 35-79 years with oral cavity squamous cell carcinoma. Both conserved end residues are part of each CDR3. Fields, in order: CDR3 length, V gene, CDR3 protein.

length: 15; V: TRBV28; CDR3: CASTLPGLYNSPLHF
length: 13; V: TRBV5-1; CDR3: CASSLTTDYGYTF
length: 15; V: TRBV11-2; CDR3: CASSLHQGSGNTIYF
length: 14; V: TRBV10-1; CDR3: CASSESGAENTIYF
length: 14; V: TRBV7-9; CDR3: CASSPGEGNQPQHF
length: 15; V: TRBV11-3; CDR3: CASSSRARVDYEQYF
length: 14; V: TRBV10-3; CDR3: CAISDGTGKETQYF
length: 12; V: TRBV6-6; CDR3: CASSWRDEPAFF
length: 16; V: TRBV9; CDR3: CASSAGLAGGPNEQFF
length: 11; V: TRBV20-1; CDR3: CSAIIGEKLFF
length: 14; V: TRBV19; CDR3: CASRPSGGYNEQFF
length: 15; V: TRBV7-8; CDR3: CASSYIADLYNEQFF
length: 15; V: TRBV28; CDR3: CASRPRGSEDEKLFF
length: 15; V: TRBV5-6; CDR3: CASSLSGTATGELFF
length: 16; V: TRBV4-1; CDR3: CASSQGPQYSNQPQHF
length: 13; V: TRBV18; CDR3: CASSPYGEQGLFF
length: 13; V: TRBV14; CDR3: CASSQGQGTEAFF
length: 15; V: TRBV19; CDR3: CASSIGQGLEETQYF
length: 15; V: TRBV19; CDR3: CASSLSISGANVLTF
length: 15; V: TRBV4-1; CDR3: CASSQVGGRYNEQFF
length: 12; V: TRBV7-9; CDR3: CASSSGVGTQYF
length: 15; V: TRBV5-1; CDR3: CASSLDGGGGTEAFF
length: 11; V: TRBV20-1; CDR3: CSGKNGNTIYF
length: 12; V: TRBV7-2; CDR3: CASSDPNQPQHF
length: 13; V: TRBV2; CDR3: CASSDGAAYEQYF
length: 13; V: TRBV19; CDR3: CASRGVSNSPLHF
length: 11; V: TRBV10-1; CDR3: CASSDSTEAFF
length: 16; V: TRBV4-1; CDR3: CASNKELGDYYNEQFF
length: 16; V: TRBV6-6; CDR3: CASSYFYRDSNQPQHF
length: 14; V: TRBV2; CDR3: CASTTEPGVTEAFF
length: 14; V: TRBV15; CDR3: CATSSRGQDYGYTF
length: 14; V: TRBV19; CDR3: CASSFREVNTEAFF
length: 13; V: TRBV6-1; CDR3: CASSSPTNYGYTF
length: 15; V: TRBV5-1; CDR3: CASSYNGQGTYEQYF
length: 14; V: TRBV10-3; CDR3: CAISERGGNQPQHF
length: 15; V: TRBV5-4; CDR3: CASSLGGGSYNEQFF
length: 14; V: TRBV9; CDR3: CASSAGFRALGYTF
length: 14; V: TRBV9; CDR3: CASSVATTGNTQYF
length: 15; V: TRBV11-2; CDR3: CASLAPSRGNTEAFF
length: 15; V: TRBV27; CDR3: CASSTGTRLTGELFF
length: 14; V: TRBV19; CDR3: CASSMWTGNTEAFF
length: 16; V: TRBV6-1; CDR3: CASSESTSGIPYEQYF
length: 15; V: TRBV5-1; CDR3: CASSSGPSTNEKLFF
length: 11; V: TRBV2; CDR3: CASSERGPLTF
length: 15; V: TRBV5-6; CDR3: CASSFGSDFREKLFF
length: 15; V: TRBV12-5; CDR3: CASGLGTGGNSPLHF
length: 14; V: TRBV7-9; CDR3: CASSSTGSGEKLFF
length: 13; V: TRBV29-1; CDR3: CSVDQGTNYGYTF
length: 12; V: TRBV2; CDR3: CASRGDNTEAFF
length: 12; V: TRBV29-1; CDR3: CSVDGVNTEAFF
length: 13; V: TRBV27; CDR3: CASSLTESYEQYF
length: 13; V: TRBV28; CDR3: CASSFTRAYGYTF
length: 13; V: TRBV5-1; CDR3: CASSPTRNYGYTF
length: 13; V: TRBV25-1; CDR3: CASSGAGQGPQHF
length: 15; V: TRBV7-6; CDR3: CASSSPGQGARGAFF